One and the same sample provided the 17 T cell receptor beta chains below, sequenced in a study of T cell changes during pregnancy in multiple sclerosis. Using immunoSEQ multiplex PCR, the repertoire was profiled, and TCRdb retains in-frame clones only, with some absent. The sample has 51,000 or so clones; 93% are singletons. The sample in question was peripheral blood, obtained in the second trimester of pregnancy. The source is a female donor with multiple sclerosis, enrolled in a pregnancy study.

The genes are TRBV5-1 and TRBJ2-3, with a possible D match to TRBD2 (5 bases). Germline V gene sequence: CDR1 SGHRS, CDR2 YFSETQ. The length of the CDR3 is 15 residues. Deletions cut 1 base from V and 2 bases from J, with 11 bases between. The CDR3 DNA reads TGCGCCAGCAGCTTGTACGGACTCAACACAGATACGCAGTATTTT. Translated, it gives CASSLYGLNTDTQYF. Together with reference TRBV5-1 and TRBJ2-3, the CDR3 gives the full variable domain: KAGVTQTPRYLIKTRGQQVTLSCSPISGHRSVSWYQQTPGQGLQFLFEYFSETQRNKGNFPGRFSGRQFSNSRSEMNVSTLELGDSALYLCASSLYGLNTDTQYFGPGTRLTVL.

This clone has a single count. The chain couples TRBV6-5 to TRBJ2-7; perhaps TRBD1 as D (6 bases). With 5 bases removed from V and 6 bases from J, the gap between germline ends came to 14 bases. This CDR3 comprises 13 residues. Per the germline V gene, CDR1 is MNHEY and CDR2 is SVGAGI. CDR3 residues: CASSPRGLGEQYF. Written as DNA, the CDR3 is TGTGCCAGCAGTCCCAGGGGTCTCGGCGAGCAGTACTTC.

Points on this clone: The junction departs from germline at one end; a sequencing error may be responsible. The rearrangement joins TRBV7-7 to TRBJ2-1; maybe TRBD1 (6 bases). Germline V gene data show CDR1 as SSHAT and CDR2 as FNYEAQ (reference sequence). The CDR3 is 13 amino acids. The CDR3 region is CASSFDRNNEQFF. As DNA, the CDR3 is TGTGCTAGCAGCTTCGACAGGAACAATGAGCAGTTCTTC. Full variable domain (rest looked up from reference TRBV7-7 and TRBJ2-1): GAGVSQSPRYKVTKRGQDVTLRCDPISSHATLYWYQQALGQGPEFLTYFNYEAQPDKSGLPSDRFSAERPEGSISTLTIQRTEQRDSAMYRCASSFDRNNEQFFGPGTRLTVL.

This clone is a singleton in its sample. V usage is TRBV10-3 and J usage is TRBJ1-1; D remains unclear. The germline CDR1 and CDR2 sequences are ENHRY and SYGVKD. Trimming shortened V by 6 bases and J by 11 bases, and 16 bases separated the two germline ends. The CDR3 sequence is 12 residues long. CDR3 bases: TGTGCCATCAGCGAGGAGGGCAGGACCGCTTTCTTT. This sequence encodes CAISEEGRTAFF.

The V and J genes are TRBV7-3 and TRBJ2-7; tentative D call: TRBD1 (6 bases). Trimming took 5 bases from V and 2 from J, leaving 10 bases between them. Germline V gives CDR1 SGHTA, CDR2 FQGTGA. This CDR3 has 13 amino acids. The CDR3: CASSPGHTYEQYF. The CDR3 coding sequence is TGTGCCAGCAGCCCGGGACATACCTACGAGCAGTACTTC. Full variable domain (remainder filled in from reference TRBV7-3 and TRBJ2-7): GAGVSQTPSNKVTEKGKYVELRCDPISGHTALYWYRQSLGQGPEFLIYFQGTGAADDSGLPNDRFFAVRPEGSVSTLKIQRTERGDSAVYLCASSPGHTYEQYFGPGTRLTVT.

V is TRBV7-3 and J is TRBJ1-1, with D tentatively TRBD1 (6 bases). Germline V gene data show CDR1 as SGHTA and CDR2 as FQGTGA. Trimming took 5 bases from V and 2 from J, leaving 15 bases between them. The CDR3 sequence is 15 residues long. CDR3: CASSVGMGQNTEAFF. CDR3 nucleotide sequence: TGTGCCAGCAGCGTAGGTATGGGACAAAACACTGAAGCTTTCTTT.

The genes are TRBV18 and TRBJ1-4, with D uncertain. V shed 9 bases and J shed 0 bases, with 8 bases lying between them. CDR1 and CDR2 from the germline V gene are KGHSH and LQKENI. The CDR3 runs 13 residues. The CDR3 spells CASTLATNEKLFF. DNA of the CDR3: TGTGCCAGTACTCTCGCAACTAATGAAAAACTGTTTTTT. The full variable domain, with the rest looked up from reference TRBV18 and TRBJ1-4, is NAGVMQNPRHLVRRRGQEARLRCSPMKGHSHVYWYRQLPEEGLKFMVYLQKENIIDESGMPKERFSAEFPKEGPSILRIQQVVRGDSAAYFCASTLATNEKLFFGSGTQLSVL.

The chain couples TRBV7-8 to TRBJ1-1, with 8 bases that match TRBD1. Per germline, CDR1 SGHVS and CDR2 FQNEAQ. This CDR3 has 16 residues. The V gene end was trimmed by 3 bases and the J gene end by 2 bases; junction bases not matched to a gene: 8. CDR3 in amino acids: CASSLGQGAGNTEAFF. CDR3 DNA sequence: TGTGCCAGCAGCTTGGGCCAGGGGGCGGGAAACACTGAAGCTTTCTTT.

The genes are TRBV19 and TRBJ1-1; 9 nucleotides agree with TRBD1. V shed 2 bases, J shed 0 bases, and the junction held 10 bases outside the gene matches. This CDR3 is built from 18 residues. Germline CDR1 LNHDA, CDR2 SQIVND (reference sequence). CDR3 bases: TGTGCCAGTAGTATAAGGGACAGGGAGGGTAGAATGAACACTGAAGCTTTCTTT. It codes for CASSIRDREGRMNTEAFF.

The chain recombines TRBV29-1 with TRBJ2-7; TRBD1 aligns across 10 bases. Germline V CDR1 and CDR2: SQVTM, ANQGSEA. The CDR3 runs to 13 residues. With V trimmed by 7 bases and J by 5 bases, 8 bases remained unmatched. CDR3 protein: CSAEGQGTDEQYF. The CDR3 DNA follows: TGCAGCGCCGAGGGACAGGGGACCGACGAGCAGTACTTC.

This clone was picked up a small number of times. This chain uses TRBV4-3 with TRBJ1-1, with D possibly TRBD1 on 5 matching bases. The CDR3 runs to 13 residues. Germline values: CDR1 LGHNA, CDR2 YSLEER. V was trimmed by 0 bases and J by 8 bases, leaving 10 bases between them. The CDR3 DNA reads as TGCGCCAGCAGCCAAGATAACGGGGGAGAAGCTTTCTTT. Protein: CASSQDNGGEAFF.

The chain recombines TRBV21-1 with TRBJ2-2; the table names TRBD1, a call not compared with the DNA. TRBV21-1 is classified as a pseudogene. The CDR3 has 17 amino acids. The CDR3 reads CASSKGQDRINTGELFF. Written as DNA, the CDR3 is TGTGCCAGCAGCAAAGGGCAGGACAGGATTAACACCGGGGAGCTGTTTTTT.

The chain combines TRBV28 with TRBJ1-1; D perhaps matches TRBD1 (5 bases). The germline gives CDR1 MDHEN, CDR2 SYDVKM. The CDR3 consists of 15 residues. Trimming removed 6 bases from V and 7 bases from J, with 21 bases in between. CDR3 nucleotides: TGTGCCAGCAGCCCAGGAGGGGCCGGTACAGGTGAAGCTTTCTTT. Residues: CASSPGGAGTGEAFF.

The CDR3 spells CSARKPGLQFF. The CDR3 DNA is TGCAGTGCTAGAAAACCAGGCTTGCAGTTCTTC. This chain connects TRBV20-1 to TRBJ2-1; D is unclear. V lost 2 bases and J lost 12, with 11 bases in between. The CDR3 is made up of 11 amino acids. CDR1 is DFQATT and CDR2 is SNEGSKA in the germline V gene (reference sequence).

The V and J genes are TRBV6-1 and TRBJ2-3, with 9 bases fitting TRBD1. This CDR3 spans 14 amino acids. V dropped 10 bases and J dropped 3; count of bases not matched to a gene: 8. Per germline, CDR1 MNHNS and CDR2 SASEGT. DNA for the CDR3: TGTGCCACCAAGGGGGACAGGGCGACAGATACGCAGTATTTT. Translating it yields CATKGDRATDTQYF.

This sequence joins TRBV4-3 and TRBJ1-3; possibly TRBD1 for D (5 bases). The CDR3 has 16 residues. Germline V gene lookup returns CDR1 LGHNA and CDR2 YSLEER. V was cut by 0 bases and J by 2 bases, with 11 bases left in between. CDR3 in amino acids: CASSQDLGVPGNTIYF. Written as DNA, the CDR3 is TGCGCCAGCAGCCAAGATCTAGGGGTCCCTGGAAACACCATATATTTT.

This clone was seen a handful of times. The CDR3 loop reads CASSFLSGNTEAFF. In DNA form, the CDR3 reads TGTGCCAGCAGCTTCTTATCGGGGAACACTGAAGCTTTCTTT. The V call is TRBV7-9, the J call TRBJ1-1; D is ambiguous. The V and J ends lost 3 bases and 1 base respectively, with 9 bases between them. The CDR3 sequence is 14 residues long. Per germline, CDR1 SEHNR and CDR2 FQNEAQ (reference sequence).